These 31 T cell receptor beta chains share one sample of origin, sequenced in a study of blood T cell repertoires in COVID-19. Here immunoSEQ multiplex PCR was the method, and the copy in TCRdb shows in-frame clones only, minus some. Found here are a few hundred thousand clones, roughly four fifths of them singletons; the top ten hold 5% to 6%. Material: PBMCs or T cells enriched from blood (not recorded which). The receptors come from a woman aged 45-59 years who had recovered from COVID-19.

The chain recombines TRBV5-1 with TRBJ1-1; D not resolved. Germline-derived CDR1 and CDR2 are SGHRS and YFSETQ. Trimming left V 4 bases short and J 6 bases short, with 22 bases between. The CDR3 is 16 residues long. CDR3 residues: CASSPYANSPGPEAFF. The CDR3 nucleotides read TGCGCCAGCAGCCCATATGCGAACTCCCCGGGTCCTGAAGCTTTCTTT.

This rearrangement joins TRBV5-1 to TRBJ1-1; 9 bases are a match to TRBD1. Germline values: CDR1 SGHRS, CDR2 YFSETQ. The CDR3 has 18 amino acids. With 4 bases clipped from V and 6 bases from J, the junction kept 19 bases outside the gene matches. The CDR3 bases are TGCGCCAGCAGCCTCGAGGGTGGGACAGGGTTCTTTCAGCCTGAAGCTTTCTTT. This gives the protein CASSLEGGTGFFQPEAFF.

V and J are TRBV15 and TRBJ2-4; TRBD1 might be the D (5 bases). The CDR3 runs to 16 residues. Germline assignment: CDR1 LNHNV and CDR2 YYDKDF (reference sequence). The V end was cut by 4 bases, the J end by 3 bases, with 16 bases between. The DNA for the CDR3 is TGTGCCACCAGCACCCTCCTGGTAGGGGACAAAAACATTCAGTACTTC. Encoded protein: CATSTLLVGDKNIQYF.

The genes are TRBV18 and TRBJ2-3, with 10 bases aligning to TRBD1. This CDR3 has 15 residues. Per the germline V gene, CDR1 is KGHSH and CDR2 is LQKENI. The junction had 2 bases not matched to a gene; V was cut back by 1 base and J by 4 bases. CDR3: CASSPRTGGADTQYF. CDR3 DNA sequence: TGTGCCAGCTCACCACGGACAGGGGGTGCAGATACGCAGTATTTT.

The table lists this clone with a count of one. For the CDR3, the DNA is TGCGCCAGCAGCTTGTCCTCCGGGTCAGGGGTTCCCTACGAGCAGTACTTC. This translates into CASSLSSGSGVPYEQYF. V and J are TRBV5-1 and TRBJ2-7; D perhaps matches TRBD1 (6 bases). The CDR3 extends over 17 amino acids. Trimming took off 1 base at V and 2 bases at J, with 19 bases between the two ends. Germline CDR1 and CDR2: SGHRS and YFSETQ.

This clone was seen a single time. The chain carries TRBV7-9 and TRBJ2-7, with D maybe TRBD2 (5 bases). CDR1 and CDR2 from the germline V gene are SEHNR and FQNEAQ (reference sequence). Trimming cost V 1 base and J 1 base, with 23 bases left between them. The CDR3 contains 19 residues. The CDR3 spells CASSLGMGSGSFGSYEQYF. CDR3 in DNA: TGTGCCAGCAGCTTAGGTATGGGGTCTGGGAGTTTTGGTTCCTACGAGCAGTACTTC.

This sequence joins TRBV5-1 and TRBJ1-2; perhaps TRBD1 as D (6 bases). Per the germline V gene, CDR1 is SGHRS and CDR2 is YFSETQ. Trimming shortened V by 5 bases and J by 4 bases, and 18 bases separated the two germline ends. CDR3 length: 15 residues. The CDR3 sequence is CASRGGAGEGYGYTF. The CDR3 DNA is TGCGCCAGCAGGGGCGGAGCAGGGGAAGGCTATGGCTACACCTTC.

The chain is built from TRBV4-2 and TRBJ2-7; 9 bases are a match to TRBD2. Germline V gene sequence: CDR1 LGHNA, CDR2 YNFKEQ. The CDR3 consists of 15 residues. With 1 base clipped from V and 2 bases from J, the junction kept 3 bases outside the gene matches. The CDR3 region has the DNA TGTGCCAGCAGCCAAGGACTAGCGGTAACCTACGAGCAGTACTTC. This gives the protein CASSQGLAVTYEQYF.

In DNA form, the CDR3 reads TGTGCCAGCAGCCCCGGGATTAGGAGTGGCTACACCTTC. Amino acid sequence: CASSPGIRSGYTF. This chain links TRBV7-2 with TRBJ1-2; D unresolved. CDR3 length: 13 residues. CDR1 and CDR2 (germline): SGHTA, FQGNSA. Trimming left V 5 bases short and J 7 bases short, with 14 bases between.

This clone was counted between two and nine times. The chain combines TRBV4-3 with TRBJ1-1; 10 positions match TRBD1. Germline loops: CDR1 LGHNA, CDR2 YSLEER. J gave up 0 bases and V 4 bases, and 2 bases lay outside the gene matches. CDR3 length equals 15 residues. CDR3 nucleotide sequence: TGCGCCAGCAGCCTGGGACAGGGGTTGAACACTGAAGCTTTCTTT. Protein product: CASSLGQGLNTEAFF.

This rearrangement joins TRBV28 to TRBJ1-1, with unresolved D. The CDR3 totals 16 residues. From germline, CDR1 is MDHEN and CDR2 SYDVKM. Trimming removed 7 bases from V and 3 bases from J, with 21 bases in between. CDR3 region: CASTPIGEGEDTEAFF. The CDR3 DNA follows: TGTGCCAGCACCCCAATAGGTGAGGGTGAGGACACTGAAGCTTTCTTT.

As DNA, the CDR3 is TGTGCCATCAGTGAGCAGGGGGCGAACACTGAAGCTTTCTTT. Encoded protein: CAISEQGANTEAFF. V gene TRBV10-3 combines with J gene TRBJ1-1, with 8 bases fitting TRBD1. The J segment lost 1 base and the V segment lost 2 bases, leaving 0 bases of the junction unmatched. The CDR3 contains 14 residues. CDR1 is ENHRY, CDR2 SYGVKD, per germline.

V usage is TRBV5-1 and J usage is TRBJ2-7, with D maybe TRBD2 (5 bases). Germline CDR1 SGHRS, CDR2 YFSETQ. The CDR3 spans 17 residues. The germline V and J ends were trimmed by 0 bases and 5 bases, with 21 bases remaining between them. The CDR3 loop reads CASSLALDSRDPHEQYF. Here the CDR3 DNA reads TGCGCCAGCAGCTTGGCCCTGGACTCCCGAGACCCGCACGAGCAGTACTTC.

The chain is built from TRBV9 and TRBJ1-1; a possible D gene is TRBD1 (5 bases). The CDR3 is made up of 14 amino acids. The V end was cut by 3 bases, the J end by 3 bases, with 12 bases between. Germline V gives CDR1 SGDLS, CDR2 YYNGEE. The DNA for the CDR3 is TGTGCCAGCAGCGCCGTGGGAGGGGACACTGAAGCTTTCTTT. This gives the protein CASSAVGGDTEAFF.

This chain links TRBV5-1 with TRBJ2-1; 8 bases map to TRBD1. Germline CDR1 and CDR2: SGHRS and YFSETQ. The V and J ends lost 1 base and 7 bases, in that order; junction bases with no gene match: 4. The length of the CDR3 is 14 residues. The CDR3 here is CASSLPQGANEQFF. Here the CDR3 DNA reads TGCGCCAGCAGCTTGCCCCAGGGGGCGAATGAGCAGTTCTTC.

This clone was observed a few times. The chain recombines TRBV6-5 with TRBJ1-1; D is possibly TRBD1 (5 bases). Germline V gene lookup returns CDR1 MNHEY and CDR2 SVGAGI. This CDR3 has 16 amino acids. V was clipped by 2 bases and J by 4 bases, with 17 bases between them. In DNA, the CDR3 is TGTGCCAGCAGTTACAGGCACGCGGCAGGGCCCACTGAAGCTTTCTTT. Protein sequence: CASSYRHAAGPTEAFF.

The gene calls are TRBV6-1 and TRBJ1-2, with D perhaps matching TRBD1 (6 bases). The CDR3 length is 15 residues. Germline-derived CDR1 and CDR2 are MNHNS and SASEGT. Trimming pared 6 bases from V and 0 bases from J, leaving 14 bases between. The CDR3 DNA reads TGTGCCAGCAGCGAACAGGGCACCTCTAACTATGGCTACACCTTC. This translates into CASSEQGTSNYGYTF.

J is TRBJ1-1 and V is TRBV11-2, with unresolved D. The CDR3 loop spans 14 amino acids. Trimming shortened V by 5 bases and J by 4 bases, and 14 bases separated the two germline ends. Looked up from germline, CDR1 is SGHAT and CDR2 is FQNNGV. The CDR3 loop is CASSATPTVTEAFF. CDR3 DNA sequence: TGTGCCAGCAGCGCCACCCCAACGGTCACTGAAGCTTTCTTT.

This chain joins TRBV4-3 and TRBJ2-3, with D possibly being TRBD2 (6 bases). V dropped 1 base and J dropped 4 bases, with 15 bases sitting between them. The CDR3 is 16 residues long. Germline V lookup: CDR1 LGHNA, CDR2 YSLEER. The CDR3 loop is CASSQAIGSNSDTQYF. The CDR3, as DNA: TGCGCCAGCAGCCAAGCTATCGGGAGTAACTCAGATACGCAGTATTTT.

The chain recombines TRBV5-1 with TRBJ2-7, with 11 bases identical to TRBD2. In germline, CDR1 is SGHRS, CDR2 YFSETQ. J lost 2 bases, V lost 4 bases, and 5 bases had no gene match. The CDR3 consists of 15 residues. The CDR3: CASSQGTSGPYEQYF. The CDR3 bases are TGCGCCAGCAGCCAAGGGACTAGCGGACCCTACGAGCAGTACTTC.

The chain carries TRBV11-1 and TRBJ1-1; 7 nucleotides match TRBD1. The CDR3 has 15 residues. Germline CDR1 reads SGHAT; CDR2 reads FQDESV (reference sequence). V dropped 3 bases and J dropped 0; count of bases not matched to a gene: 4. The CDR3 bases are TGTGCCAGCAGCTTGGCGGGACAGCTGAACACTGAAGCTTTCTTT. Encoded protein: CASSLAGQLNTEAFF.

This clone was picked up one time. The J gene is TRBJ1-2, the V gene TRBV2, with 7 bases that match TRBD1. The CDR3 length is 16 residues. Germline-derived CDR1 and CDR2 are SNHLY and FYNNEI. Losses at the gene ends were 0 bases for V and 6 bases for J; bases not matched to a gene: 10. CDR3 nucleotides: TGTGCCAGCAGTGAAGCTTCGTGGACAGGAGAGGATGGCTACACCTTC. This encodes CASSEASWTGEDGYTF. The full variable domain, completed using reference TRBV2 and TRBJ1-2, is EPEVTQTPSHQVTQMGQEVILRCVPISNHLYFYWYRQILGQKVEFLVSFYNNEISEKSEIFDDQFSVERPDGSNFTLKIRSTKLEDSAMYFCASSEASWTGEDGYTFGSGTRLTVV.

In this sample, this clone turned up a few times. The genes are TRBV4-1 and TRBJ1-2; TRBD1 aligns across 7 bases. Per germline, CDR1 MGHRA and CDR2 YSYEKL. With 5 bases clipped from V and 0 bases from J, the junction kept 6 bases outside the gene matches. The CDR3 totals 15 residues. The CDR3 spells CASSDPGQSNYGYTF. The CDR3 nucleotides read TGCGCCAGCAGCGACCCGGGACAGTCTAACTATGGCTACACCTTC.

This chain links TRBV29-1 with TRBJ2-7; 9 bases line up with TRBD1. The J segment lost 4 bases and the V segment lost 7 bases, leaving 8 bases of the junction unmatched. This CDR3 is built from 13 residues. Germline V gene sequence: CDR1 SQVTM, CDR2 ANQGSEA. The DNA for the CDR3 is TGCAGCGCGGGGGACAGGGCGAGGTACGAGCAGTACTTC. This gives the protein CSAGDRARYEQYF.

The rearrangement uses TRBV6-5 and TRBJ1-1, with 8 bases lining up with TRBD1. The CDR3 is 16 amino acids. After removal of 2 bases from V and 1 base from J, the junction contained 6 bases not matched to a gene. Germline V gene sequence: CDR1 MNHEY, CDR2 SVGAGI. The CDR3 sequence is CASSYADRASNTEAFF. In nucleotides, the CDR3 is TGTGCCAGCAGTTACGCGGACAGGGCTTCGAACACTGAAGCTTTCTTT.

J is TRBJ1-1 and V is TRBV5-1; possibly TRBD1 for D (6 bases). This CDR3 is 14 amino acids long. Per the germline V gene, CDR1 is SGHRS and CDR2 is YFSETQ. Trimming shortened V by 4 bases and J by 1 base, and 11 bases separated the two germline ends. This CDR3 is CASSAGQPNTEAFF. The CDR3, as DNA: TGCGCCAGCAGCGCTGGACAGCCGAACACTGAAGCTTTCTTT.

The table lists this clone with a few counts. The J gene is TRBJ2-7, the V gene TRBV30; D call uncertain. Germline CDR1 and CDR2: GTSNPN and SVGIG (reference sequence). The CDR3 length is 13 residues. Trimming stripped 1 base from V and 2 bases from J, with 9 bases between. CDR3 in amino acids: CAWSGAFPYEQYF. For the CDR3, the DNA is TGTGCCTGGAGTGGGGCATTTCCCTACGAGCAGTACTTC.

The chain is built from TRBV15 and TRBJ1-2; D uncertain. Germline CDR1 reads LNHNV; CDR2 reads YYDKDF (reference sequence). The V and J ends lost 1 base and 2 bases respectively, with 8 bases between them. The CDR3 contains 14 residues. CDR3 coding DNA: TGTGCCACCAGCAGAGGAGGGAAGAACTATGGCTACACCTTC. Translation gives CATSRGGKNYGYTF.

In nucleotides, the CDR3 is TGTGCCAGCAGCCCGACCGGGACAGGGAGTTCACCCCTCCACTTT. It encodes CASSPTGTGSSPLHF. The chain combines TRBV3-1 (or the pseudogene TRBV3-2) with TRBJ1-6, with 9 bases aligning to TRBD1. Germline assignment: CDR1 LGHDT and CDR2 YNNKEL (reference sequence). The CDR3 covers 15 residues. V dropped 4 bases and J dropped 9; count of bases not matched to a gene: 7.

The rearrangement links TRBV7-9 to TRBJ1-5, with D perhaps TRBD1 (6 bases). Per the germline V gene, CDR1 is SEHNR and CDR2 is FQNEAQ (reference sequence). Trimming cost V 2 bases and J 1 base, with 18 bases left between them. The CDR3 has 18 residues. CDR3 loop: CASSLYGGPLGSNQPQHF. DNA of the CDR3: TGTGCCAGCAGCTTATACGGGGGGCCCCTGGGAAGCAATCAGCCCCAGCATTTT.

Details on this clone: The junction and the germline gene differ at one end; a read error may be behind it. V and J are TRBV7-9 and TRBJ2-1; possible D gene TRBD1, 5 bases. Germline assignment: CDR1 SEHNR and CDR2 FQNEAQ (reference sequence). CDR3 length: 14 amino acids. DNA of the CDR3: TGTGCCAGCAGCACCCAGGGCTCCTATAATGAGCAGTTCTTC. Its protein is CASSTQGSYNEQFF.